These 24 T cell receptor beta chains were sequenced from one sample in a study of blood T cell repertoires in COVID-19. TCRdb keeps only in-frame clones here, not all; method: immunoSEQ multiplex PCR. The repertoire holds tens of thousands of clones, with 90% as singletons. The specimen was peripheral blood. These receptors originate from a woman of 80 years or more with acute or convalescent COVID-19.

This clone was counted a single time. The rearrangement joins TRBV24-1 to TRBJ2-1; D unresolved. This CDR3 region has 16 residues. Looked up from germline, CDR1 is KGHDR and CDR2 is SFDVKD. The ends were cut back, 0 bases at V and 5 bases at J, with 13 bases in the middle. The CDR3 here is CATSDLGTKANNEQFF. CDR3 in DNA: TGTGCCACCAGTGATTTGGGAACTAAGGCGAACAATGAGCAGTTCTTC.

This clone was seen only once. This chain connects TRBV7-8 to TRBJ1-1; 7 bases fit TRBD1. Per the germline V gene, CDR1 is SGHVS and CDR2 is FQNEAQ. Germline trimming cut 9 bases from V and 4 bases from J; bases unmatched to any gene: 8. CDR3 length equals 13 residues. The CDR3 sequence: CASVRQGGTEAFF. The CDR3, as DNA: TGTGCCAGTGTTAGACAGGGAGGCACTGAAGCTTTCTTT.

This chain joins TRBV6-2 or TRBV6-3 and TRBJ2-7; 8 bases align to TRBD1. V dropped 5 bases and J dropped 3; count of bases not matched to a gene: 15. This CDR3 comprises 17 residues. Germline V CDR1 and CDR2: MNHEY, SVGEGT. The CDR3 nucleotides are TGTGCCAGCAGTCAGTCCCCCAATACAGGGGGTTTCTACGAGCAGTACTTC. It yields the protein CASSQSPNTGGFYEQYF.

The chain has TRBV4-3 and TRBJ2-2; TRBD2 matches 8 bases. The CDR3 spans 18 residues. V shed 0 bases, J shed 2 bases, and the junction held 8 bases outside the gene matches. The germline gives CDR1 LGHNA, CDR2 YSLEER. DNA of the CDR3: TGCGCCAGCAGCCAAGAAGGAGGCGGGAGGACTAACACCGGGGAGCTGTTTTTT. Translation: CASSQEGGGRTNTGELFF.

The chain combines TRBV7-2 with TRBJ1-2, with 8 bases that match TRBD1. The CDR3 runs 14 residues. V was clipped by 2 bases and J by 8 bases; unmatched bases: 7. Germline V gene data show CDR1 as SGHTA and CDR2 as FQGNSA. The CDR3 sequence is CASSLSQGARGYTF. The CDR3 nucleotides read TGTGCCAGCAGCTTATCTCAGGGGGCGAGAGGCTACACCTTC. Full variable domain (remainder filled in from reference TRBV7-2 and TRBJ1-2): GAGVSQSPSNKVTEKGKDVELRCDPISGHTALYWYRQSLGQGLEFLIYFQGNSAPDKSGLPSDRFSAERTGGSVSTLTIQRTQQEDSAVYLCASSLSQGARGYTFGSGTRLTVV.

This sequence joins TRBV7-9 and TRBJ1-6; possible D gene TRBD1, 6 bases. Deletions cut 5 bases from V and 14 bases from J, with 13 bases between. There are 12 residues in the CDR3. CDR1 and CDR2 (germline): SEHNR, FQNEAQ (reference sequence). The CDR3 DNA follows: TGTGCCAGCAGCCAAGGACAGTCGGCCCTCCACTTT. Translated, it gives CASSQGQSALHF.

The chain is built from TRBV30 and TRBJ1-5; D call uncertain. CDR3 length: 13 amino acids. Germline assignment: CDR1 GTSNPN and CDR2 SVGIG (reference sequence). The V end was cut by 0 bases, the J end by 4 bases, with 7 bases between. The DNA of the CDR3 is TGTGCCTGGAGTGTAAGGGAGAATCAGCCCCAGCATTTT. It specifies CAWSVRENQPQHF.

The chain is built from TRBV5-4 and TRBJ2-7; perhaps TRBD1 as D (6 bases). The CDR3 extends over 12 amino acids. Germline loops: CDR1 SGHNT, CDR2 YYREEE (reference sequence). Trimming pared 3 bases from V and 3 bases from J, leaving 7 bases between. As DNA, the CDR3 is TGTGCCAGCAGCTCGGGACACTACGAGCAGTACTTC. Protein: CASSSGHYEQYF.

This chain connects TRBV4-1 to TRBJ2-7, with 7 nucleotides matching TRBD2. CDR1 MGHRA and CDR2 YSYEKL come from the germline V gene. V was clipped by 1 base and J by 3 bases; unmatched bases: 6. The CDR3 contains 15 residues. The CDR3 loop is CASSQAWASGYEQYF. As DNA, the CDR3 is TGCGCCAGCAGCCAAGCGTGGGCTAGCGGCTACGAGCAGTACTTC.

The chain recombines TRBV20-1 with TRBJ1-1; D unclear. This CDR3 has 12 amino acids. Deletions cut 3 bases from V and 1 base from J, with 6 bases between. The germline V gene encodes CDR1 DFQATT and CDR2 SNEGSKA (reference sequence). This chain's CDR3 is CSASTGNTEAFF. In DNA, the CDR3 is TGCAGTGCTAGTACGGGGAACACTGAAGCTTTCTTT.

The count of this clone is one. Other DNA sequences in this sample translate to the same CDR3. The chain employs TRBV12-3 or TRBV12-4 and TRBJ1-4, with D possibly being TRBD1 (6 bases). Trimming removed 6 bases from V and 5 bases from J, with 7 bases in between. CDR3 length: 12 amino acids. DNA of the CDR3: TGTGCCAGCAGAAGGGGGAATGAAAAACTGTTTTTT. Encoded protein: CASRRGNEKLFF.

The genes are TRBV4-1 and TRBJ1-1; possibly TRBD1 for D (5 bases). The CDR3 is 16 residues long. CDR1 is MGHRA, CDR2 YSYEKL, per germline. V was pared by 0 bases and J by 11 bases, with 22 bases between. The CDR3 sequence is CASSQDLSIGRGGAFF. CDR3 nucleotides: TGCGCCAGCAGCCAAGATCTTAGTATAGGTCGTGGGGGGGCTTTCTTT.

The rearrangement joins TRBV4-3 to TRBJ1-2; 7 bases line up with TRBD1. The CDR3 is made up of 15 amino acids. V trimming: 4 bases; J trimming: 4 bases; junction bases outside the gene matches: 9. In germline, CDR1 is LGHNA, CDR2 YSLEER. The CDR3 sequence: CASSRSFGTVYGYTF. The CDR3 DNA reads as TGCGCCAGCAGCCGGAGCTTCGGGACAGTCTATGGCTACACCTTC.

CDR3 loop: CASSVASGTSTDTQYF. CDR3 bases: TGTGCCAGCAGCGTTGCTAGCGGGACCAGCACAGATACGCAGTATTTT. This chain joins TRBV9 and TRBJ2-3; 9 nucleotides match TRBD2. V lost 2 bases and J lost 0; bases outside the gene matches: 4. Germline-derived CDR1 and CDR2 are SGDLS and YYNGEE. This CDR3 is 16 amino acids long. The whole variable domain, remainder taken from reference TRBV9 and TRBJ2-3, is DSGVTQTPKHLITATGQRVTLRCSPRSGDLSVYWYQQSLDQGLQFLIQYYNGEERAKGNILERFSAQQFPDLHSELNLSSLELGDSALYFCASSVASGTSTDTQYFGPGTRLTVL.

The chain is built from TRBV30 and TRBJ1-5; TRBD1 aligns across 7 bases. The length of the CDR3 is 14 residues. Germline V gene data show CDR1 as GTSNPN and CDR2 as SVGIG (reference sequence). V shed 5 bases, J shed 3 bases, and the junction held 7 bases outside the gene matches. The CDR3 spells CAWGEGGINQPQHF. The CDR3, as DNA: TGTGCCTGGGGGGAAGGGGGCATCAATCAGCCCCAGCATTTT.

V usage is TRBV10-3 and J usage is TRBJ2-3; 9 bases align to TRBD2. This CDR3 has 15 residues. The junction had 5 bases not matched to a gene; V was cut back by 3 bases and J by 4 bases. Germline loops: CDR1 ENHRY, CDR2 SYGVKD. The CDR3, as DNA: TGTGCCATCAGTGACCAGCGGGAGGCGGCAGATACGCAGTATTTT. Amino acid sequence: CAISDQREAADTQYF.

The CDR3, as DNA: TGTGCCAGCAGCTTACAGACAGGGGACGGCGAGCAGTACTTC. Translating gives CASSLQTGDGEQYF. V gene TRBV7-2 combines with J gene TRBJ2-7, with 8 positions matching TRBD1. Trimming took 2 bases from V and 6 from J; bases not matched to a gene: 6. Per the germline V gene, CDR1 is SGHTA and CDR2 is FQGNSA. The CDR3 runs to 14 residues.

This clone was seen once. This chain uses TRBV5-1 with TRBJ2-2, with 8 bases aligning to TRBD2. CDR1 SGHRS and CDR2 YFSETQ come from the germline V gene. The CDR3 has 14 amino acids. V shed 4 bases, J shed 6 bases, and the junction held 5 bases outside the gene matches. The CDR3 coding sequence is TGCGCCAGCAGCACCGGACTAGCCCCCGGGGAGCTGTTTTTT. As protein: CASSTGLAPGELFF.

The rearrangement uses TRBV6-2 or TRBV6-3 and TRBJ2-7; perhaps TRBD1 as D (5 bases). CDR3 length: 15 residues. V was clipped by 2 bases and J by 2 bases, with 13 bases between them. Germline CDR1 is MNHEY and CDR2 is SVGEGT. The CDR3 region is CASSYLATATYEQYF. CDR3 coding DNA: TGTGCCAGCAGTTACCTCGCGACAGCTACCTACGAGCAGTACTTC.

V gene TRBV5-1 combines with J gene TRBJ1-3; perhaps TRBD1 as D (6 bases). Trimming shortened V by 0 bases and J by 3 bases, and 13 bases separated the two germline ends. Germline CDR1 is SGHRS and CDR2 is YFSETQ. CDR3 length: 16 amino acids. CDR3 region: CASSLEPQGIGNTIYF. The CDR3 DNA reads TGCGCCAGCAGCTTGGAGCCACAGGGAATTGGAAACACCATATATTTT.

The genes are TRBV4-1 and TRBJ1-1; TRBD1 aligns across 8 bases. The CDR3 consists of 16 residues. V dropped 5 bases and J dropped 0; count of bases not matched to a gene: 8. CDR1 is MGHRA and CDR2 is YSYEKL in the germline V gene. CDR3 sequence: CASSRGEGQVNTEAFF. As DNA, the CDR3 is TGCGCCAGCAGCAGGGGGGAGGGACAGGTGAACACTGAAGCTTTCTTT.

CDR3 loop: CAWSSGQVNTDTQYF. CDR3 nucleotide sequence: TGTGCCTGGAGTTCAGGACAGGTCAACACAGATACGCAGTATTTT. V usage is TRBV30 and J usage is TRBJ2-3, with TRBD1 matching 7 bases. V lost 2 bases and J lost 2; bases outside the gene matches: 7. Germline V gene sequence: CDR1 GTSNPN, CDR2 SVGIG (reference sequence). There are 15 residues in the CDR3.

The chain carries TRBV7-9 and TRBJ2-1; 9 bases are a match to TRBD2. J gave up 8 bases and V 5 bases, and 7 bases lay outside the gene matches. Per germline, CDR1 SEHNR and CDR2 FQNEAQ (reference sequence). This CDR3 contains 14 residues. The CDR3 is CASSRTGTSHEQFF. For the CDR3, the DNA is TGTGCCAGCAGCCGAACCGGGACTAGCCATGAGCAGTTCTTC.

The table lists this clone with a count of one. The chain joins TRBV12-3 or TRBV12-4 to TRBJ2-5; no firm D call. The length of the CDR3 is 12 residues. V was trimmed by 6 bases and J by 2 bases, leaving 7 bases between them. The CDR3 reads CASSYAQETQYF. Written as DNA, the CDR3 is TGTGCCAGCAGCTACGCGCAAGAGACCCAGTACTTC.